This T cell receptor (beta chain) was identified during a study of cytomegalovirus exposure and HLA in healthy donors. Study-wide points: Around 18,000 TCR beta sequences were associated with HLA alleles at 0.05 false discovery rate in a later analysis. Specificity for CMV antigens was confirmed in vitro for a few of the CMV-associated chains. Reportedly, TCR beta sequences accurately predicted HLA-A and HLA-B alleles in most subjects.

V lost 5 bases to trimming and J lost 4 bases, with 19 bases between them. This CDR3 is 16 amino acids long. Germline CDR1 LNHDA, CDR2 SQIVND (reference sequence). Primers for the PCR totalled 60 Vbeta and 13 Jbeta. Libraries were prepared by immunoSEQ multiplex PCR; TCRdb keeps only in-frame clonotypes and omits some of them. This table has approximately 97,000 clones, approximately 81% appearing once. Worth noting for this clone: Its target is unknown.

The source of this sequence is a woman aged 70-85 years in good health and CMV-seropositive. V and J are TRBV19 and TRBJ2-3; tentatively, D is TRBD1 (6 bases). Input material: PBMCs. The CDR3 protein is CASSSGQLGSADTQYF. The DNA of the CDR3 is TGTGCCAGTAGTTCAGGACAGTTGGGTAGCGCAGATACGCAGTATTTT.